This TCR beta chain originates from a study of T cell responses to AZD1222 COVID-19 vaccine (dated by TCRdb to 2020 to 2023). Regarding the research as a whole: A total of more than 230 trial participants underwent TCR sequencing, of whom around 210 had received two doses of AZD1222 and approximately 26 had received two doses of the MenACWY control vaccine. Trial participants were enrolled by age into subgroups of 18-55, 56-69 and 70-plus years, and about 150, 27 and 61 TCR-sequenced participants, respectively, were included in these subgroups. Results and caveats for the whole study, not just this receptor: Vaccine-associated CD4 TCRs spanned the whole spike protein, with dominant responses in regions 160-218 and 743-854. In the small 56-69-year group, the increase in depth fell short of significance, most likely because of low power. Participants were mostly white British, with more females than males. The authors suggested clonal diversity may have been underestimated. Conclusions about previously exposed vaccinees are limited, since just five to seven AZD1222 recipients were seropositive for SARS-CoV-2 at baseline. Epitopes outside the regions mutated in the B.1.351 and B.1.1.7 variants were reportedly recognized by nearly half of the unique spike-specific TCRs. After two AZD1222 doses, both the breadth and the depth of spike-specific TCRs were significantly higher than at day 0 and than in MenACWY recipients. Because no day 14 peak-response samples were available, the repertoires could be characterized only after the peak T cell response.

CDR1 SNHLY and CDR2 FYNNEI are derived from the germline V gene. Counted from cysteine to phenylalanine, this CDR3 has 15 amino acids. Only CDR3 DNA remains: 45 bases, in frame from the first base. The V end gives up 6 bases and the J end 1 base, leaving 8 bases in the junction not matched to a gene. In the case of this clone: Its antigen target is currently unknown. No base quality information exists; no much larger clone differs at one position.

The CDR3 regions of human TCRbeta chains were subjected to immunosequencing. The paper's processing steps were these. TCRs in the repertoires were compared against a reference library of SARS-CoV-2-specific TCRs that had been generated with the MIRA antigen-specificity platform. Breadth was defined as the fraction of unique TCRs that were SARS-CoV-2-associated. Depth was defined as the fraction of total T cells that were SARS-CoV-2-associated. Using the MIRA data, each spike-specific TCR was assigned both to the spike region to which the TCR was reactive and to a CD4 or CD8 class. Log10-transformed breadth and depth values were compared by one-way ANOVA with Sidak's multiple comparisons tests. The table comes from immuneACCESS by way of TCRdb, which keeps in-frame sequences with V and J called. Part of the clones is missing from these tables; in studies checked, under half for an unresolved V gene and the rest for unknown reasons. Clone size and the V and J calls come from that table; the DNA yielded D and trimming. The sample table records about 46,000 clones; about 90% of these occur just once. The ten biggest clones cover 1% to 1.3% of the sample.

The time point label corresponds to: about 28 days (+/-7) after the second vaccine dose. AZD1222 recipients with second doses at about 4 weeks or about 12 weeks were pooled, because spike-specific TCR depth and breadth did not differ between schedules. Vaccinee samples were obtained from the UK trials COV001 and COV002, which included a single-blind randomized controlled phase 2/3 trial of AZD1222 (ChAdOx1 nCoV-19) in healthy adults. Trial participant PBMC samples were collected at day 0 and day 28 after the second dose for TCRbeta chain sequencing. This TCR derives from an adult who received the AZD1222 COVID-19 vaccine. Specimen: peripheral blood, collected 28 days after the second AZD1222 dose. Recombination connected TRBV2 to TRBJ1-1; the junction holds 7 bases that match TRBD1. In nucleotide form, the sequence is TGTGCCAGCAGCGAGAGGGGGCAGGAGAACACTGAAGCTTTCTTT. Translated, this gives CASSERGQENTEAFF.